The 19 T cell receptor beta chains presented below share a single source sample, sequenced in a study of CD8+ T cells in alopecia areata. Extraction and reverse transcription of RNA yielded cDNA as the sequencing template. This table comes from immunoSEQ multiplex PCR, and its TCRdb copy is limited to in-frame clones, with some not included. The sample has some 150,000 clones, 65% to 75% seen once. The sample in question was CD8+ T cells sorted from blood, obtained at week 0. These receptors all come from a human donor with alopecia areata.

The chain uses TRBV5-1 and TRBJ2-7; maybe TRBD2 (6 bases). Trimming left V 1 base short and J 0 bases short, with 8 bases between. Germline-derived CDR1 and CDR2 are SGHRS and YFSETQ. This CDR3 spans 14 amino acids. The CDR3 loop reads CASSLRESSYEQYF. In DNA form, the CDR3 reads TGCGCCAGCAGCTTGCGGGAGAGCTCCTACGAGCAGTACTTC. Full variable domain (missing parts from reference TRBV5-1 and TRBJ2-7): KAGVTQTPRYLIKTRGQQVTLSCSPISGHRSVSWYQQTPGQGLQFLFEYFSETQRNKGNFPGRFSGRQFSNSRSEMNVSTLELGDSALYLCASSLRESSYEQYFGPGTRLTVT.

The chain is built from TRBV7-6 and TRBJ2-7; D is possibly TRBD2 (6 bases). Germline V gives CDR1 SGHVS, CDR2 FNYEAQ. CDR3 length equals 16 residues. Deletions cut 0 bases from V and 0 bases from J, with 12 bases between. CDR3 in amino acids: CASSLAGGDSSYEQYF. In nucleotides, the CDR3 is TGTGCCAGCAGCTTAGCAGGAGGGGACTCCTCCTACGAGCAGTACTTC. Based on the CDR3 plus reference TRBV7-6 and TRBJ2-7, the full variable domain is GAGVSQSPRYKVTKRGQDVALRCDPISGHVSLYWYRQALGQGPEFLTYFNYEAQQDKSGLPNDRFSAERPEGSISTLTIQRTEQRDSAMYRCASSLAGGDSSYEQYFGPGTRLTVT.

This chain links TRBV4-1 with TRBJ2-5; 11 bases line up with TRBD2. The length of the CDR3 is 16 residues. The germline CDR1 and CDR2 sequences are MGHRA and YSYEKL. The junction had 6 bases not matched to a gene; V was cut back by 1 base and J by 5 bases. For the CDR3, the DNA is TGCGCCAGCAGCCAAGGACTAGCGGGGCTGAATGAGACCCAGTACTTC. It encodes CASSQGLAGLNETQYF.

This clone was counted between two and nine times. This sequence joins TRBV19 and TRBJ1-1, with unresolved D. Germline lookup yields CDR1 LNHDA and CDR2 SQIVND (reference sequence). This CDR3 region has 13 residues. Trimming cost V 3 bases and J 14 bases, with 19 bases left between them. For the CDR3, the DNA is TGTGCCAGTAGTATGGCCAGTCGTGGCCACCAATTCTTT. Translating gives CASSMASRGHQFF.

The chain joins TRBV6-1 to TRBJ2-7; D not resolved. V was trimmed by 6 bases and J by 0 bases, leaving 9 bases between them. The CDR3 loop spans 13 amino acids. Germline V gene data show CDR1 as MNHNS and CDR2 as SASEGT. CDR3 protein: CASRATASYEQYF. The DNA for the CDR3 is TGTGCCAGCAGGGCCACAGCCTCCTACGAGCAGTACTTC.

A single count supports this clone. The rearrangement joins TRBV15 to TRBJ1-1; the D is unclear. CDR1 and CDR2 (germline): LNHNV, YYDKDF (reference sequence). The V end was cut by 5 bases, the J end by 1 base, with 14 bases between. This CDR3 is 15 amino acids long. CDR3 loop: CATSQQLGANTEAFF. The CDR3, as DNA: TGTGCCACCAGCCAACAGTTGGGAGCGAACACTGAAGCTTTCTTT.

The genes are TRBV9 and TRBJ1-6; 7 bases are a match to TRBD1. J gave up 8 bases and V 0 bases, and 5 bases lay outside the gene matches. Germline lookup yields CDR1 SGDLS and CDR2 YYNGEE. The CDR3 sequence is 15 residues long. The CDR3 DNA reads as TGTGCCAGCAGCGTAGATGAGGGGGCGCATTCACCCCTCCACTTT. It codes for CASSVDEGAHSPLHF.

The CDR3 loop reads CASSPRSSGANVLTF. The CDR3 DNA sequence: TGTGCCAGCAGCCCAAGGTCCTCTGGGGCCAACGTCCTGACTTTC. V and J are TRBV7-9 and TRBJ2-6; D is undetermined. CDR1 is SEHNR and CDR2 is FQNEAQ in the germline V gene (reference sequence). CDR3 size: 15 residues. Trimming took off 5 bases at V and 0 bases at J, with 8 bases between the two ends.

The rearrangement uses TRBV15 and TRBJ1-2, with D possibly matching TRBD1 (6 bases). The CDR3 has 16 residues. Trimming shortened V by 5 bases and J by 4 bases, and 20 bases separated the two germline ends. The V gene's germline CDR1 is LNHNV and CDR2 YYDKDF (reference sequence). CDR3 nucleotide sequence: TGTGCCACCAGCCAAGTCGACGGGGGGCCTGGCTATGGCTACACCTTC. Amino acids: CATSQVDGGPGYGYTF.

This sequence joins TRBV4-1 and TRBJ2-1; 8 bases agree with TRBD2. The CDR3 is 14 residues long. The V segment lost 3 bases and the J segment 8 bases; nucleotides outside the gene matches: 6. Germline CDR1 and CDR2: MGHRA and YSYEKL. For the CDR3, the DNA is TGCGCCAGCAGCCATTATAGCGGGGCAGATGAGCAGTTCTTC. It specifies CASSHYSGADEQFF.

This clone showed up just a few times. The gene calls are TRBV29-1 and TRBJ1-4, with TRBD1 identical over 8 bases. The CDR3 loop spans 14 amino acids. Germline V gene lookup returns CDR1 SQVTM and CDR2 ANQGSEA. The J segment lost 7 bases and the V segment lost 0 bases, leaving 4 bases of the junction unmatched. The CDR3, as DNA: TGCAGCGTTGAAGATCAGGGGGCGACTGAAAAACTGTTTTTT. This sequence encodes CSVEDQGATEKLFF.

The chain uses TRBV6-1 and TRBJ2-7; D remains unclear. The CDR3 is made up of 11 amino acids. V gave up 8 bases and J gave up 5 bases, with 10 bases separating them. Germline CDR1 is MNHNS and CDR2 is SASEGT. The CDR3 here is CASPEANEQYF. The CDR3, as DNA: TGTGCCAGCCCGGAAGCTAACGAGCAGTACTTC.

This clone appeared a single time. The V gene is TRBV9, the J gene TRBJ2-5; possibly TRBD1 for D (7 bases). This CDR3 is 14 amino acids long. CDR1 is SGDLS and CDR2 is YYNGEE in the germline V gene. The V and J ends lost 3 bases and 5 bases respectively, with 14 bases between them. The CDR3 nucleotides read TGTGCCAGCAGCGAAGGGGGCGCGGGGGAGACCCAGTACTTC. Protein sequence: CASSEGGAGETQYF.

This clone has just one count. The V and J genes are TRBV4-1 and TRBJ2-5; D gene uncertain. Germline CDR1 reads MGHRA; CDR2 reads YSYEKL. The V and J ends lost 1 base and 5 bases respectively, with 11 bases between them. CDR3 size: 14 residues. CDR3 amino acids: CASSQVSASETQYF. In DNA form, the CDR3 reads TGCGCCAGCAGCCAAGTATCGGCTTCGGAGACCCAGTACTTC.

The CDR3 is CASSPDIQETQYF. The CDR3 DNA reads TGTGCCAGCAGCCCCGACATCCAAGAGACCCAGTACTTC. The J gene is TRBJ2-5, the V gene TRBV5-4, with D uncertain. Germline lookup yields CDR1 SGHNT and CDR2 YYREEE (reference sequence). Trimming pared 4 bases from V and 1 base from J, leaving 8 bases between. The CDR3 has 13 amino acids.

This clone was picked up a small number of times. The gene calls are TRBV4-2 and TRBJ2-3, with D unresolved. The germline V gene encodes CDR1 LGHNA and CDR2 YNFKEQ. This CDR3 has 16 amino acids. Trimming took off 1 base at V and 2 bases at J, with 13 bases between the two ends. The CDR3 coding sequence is TGTGCCAGCAGCCAAGTATCGATCAGATTCACAGATACGCAGTATTTT. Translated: CASSQVSIRFTDTQYF.

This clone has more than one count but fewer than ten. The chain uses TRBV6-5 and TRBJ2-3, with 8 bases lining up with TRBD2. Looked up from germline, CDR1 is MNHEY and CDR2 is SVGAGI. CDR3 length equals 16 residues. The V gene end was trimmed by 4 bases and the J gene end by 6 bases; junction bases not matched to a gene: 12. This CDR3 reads CASSSPYGTRDDTQYF. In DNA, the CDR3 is TGTGCCAGCAGTTCCCCGTACGGGACTAGGGACGATACGCAGTATTTT.

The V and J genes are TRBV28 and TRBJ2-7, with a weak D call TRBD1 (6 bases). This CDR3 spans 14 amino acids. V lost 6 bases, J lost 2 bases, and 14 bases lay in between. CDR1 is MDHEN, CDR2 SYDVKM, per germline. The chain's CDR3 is CASRERQATYEQYF. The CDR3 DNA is TGTGCCAGCAGGGAACGACAGGCCACCTACGAGCAGTACTTC.

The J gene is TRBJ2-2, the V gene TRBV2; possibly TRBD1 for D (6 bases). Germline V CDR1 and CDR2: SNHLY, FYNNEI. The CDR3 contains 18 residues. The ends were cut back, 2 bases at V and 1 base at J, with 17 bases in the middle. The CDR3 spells CASSEQQGQPRNTGELFF. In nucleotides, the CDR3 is TGTGCCAGCAGTGAACAACAGGGCCAGCCCCGGAACACCGGGGAGCTGTTTTTT.